A selection of T cell receptor beta chains follows, all from one sample in a study of blood T cell repertoires in COVID-19. Sequencing used immunoSEQ multiplex PCR; TCRdb keeps in-frame clones, though not all of them. The table records some 85,000 clones, more than 65% of them present only once. Sequenced material: peripheral blood. Every receptor here comes from a man in his 70s with COVID-19, enrolled during active disease. Both conserved end residues are part of each CDR3. The D gene is left open where the match is weak. Only part of the rows carry a size: once, few, many, or a class if the clone is expanded.

v_call	d_call	j_call	clone_size	cdr3_aa	cdr3_nt
TRBV6-5	.	TRBJ2-7	.	CASSYRTGNYEQYF	TGTGCCAGCAGTTACCGAACAGGGAACTACGAGCAGTACTTC
TRBV6-5	.	TRBJ1-1	once	CATNWASPWNTEAFF	TGTGCCACCAACTGGGCCTCACCTTGGAACACTGAAGCTTTCTTT
TRBV11-3	TRBD2	TRBJ2-7	.	CASSFVGLAGGRSYEQYF	TGTGCCAGCAGCTTCGTGGGACTAGCGGGGGGCCGCTCCTACGAGCAGTACTTC
TRBV4-3	.	TRBJ1-1	.	CASSQDTGGTEAFF	TGCGCCAGCAGCCAAGATACGGGGGGCACTGAAGCTTTCTTT
TRBV6-2/TRBV6-3	.	TRBJ2-6	.	CASSYAPSGANVLTF	TGTGCCAGCAGTTACGCGCCCTCTGGGGCCAACGTCCTGACTTTC
TRBV12-5	TRBD2	TRBJ2-3	.	CASGTGLAGATDTQYF	TGTGCTAGTGGTACCGGACTAGCGGGGGCCACAGATACGCAGTATTTT
TRBV27	.	TRBJ1-1	.	CASRDNSFTEAFF	TGTGCCAGCAGGGACAACAGTTTCACTGAAGCTTTCTTT
TRBV19	.	TRBJ1-5	.	CASSIFPDRPNQPQHF	TGTGCCAGTAGTATATTTCCCGACAGGCCAAATCAGCCCCAGCATTTT
TRBV24-1	.	TRBJ2-2	few	CATSDFRNTGELFF	TGTGCCACCAGTGATTTCAGGAACACCGGGGAGCTGTTTTTT
TRBV11-2	TRBD1	TRBJ2-7	.	CASSPQGAYEQYF	TGTGCCAGCAGCCCCCAGGGGGCCTACGAGCAGTACTTC
TRBV18	.	TRBJ1-1	many	CASSPLQGHEAFF	TGTGCCAGCTCACCACTGCAGGGGCACGAAGCTTTCTTT
TRBV19	.	TRBJ1-1	.	CASSIEGGTEAFF	TGTGCCAGTAGTATAGAAGGGGGCACTGAAGCTTTCTTT
TRBV18	TRBD1	TRBJ1-4	few	CASSLGQGDEKLFF	TGTGCCAGCTCACTCGGACAGGGGGATGAAAAACTGTTTTTT
TRBV23-1	TRBD1	TRBJ2-7	.	CASSQSRQGVYEQYF	TGCGCCAGCAGTCAATCGAGACAGGGGGTCTACGAGCAGTACTTC
TRBV5-1	.	TRBJ1-4	few	CASSLISAGEKLFF	TGCGCCAGCAGCTTAATCTCAGCGGGGGAAAAACTGTTTTTT
TRBV20-1	.	TRBJ2-3	few	CSASRGITDTQYF	TGCAGTGCTAGTCGGGGTATCACAGATACGCAGTATTTT
TRBV18	TRBD1	TRBJ1-1	.	CASSPWEDRGTEAFF	TGTGCCAGCTCACCATGGGAGGACAGGGGCACTGAAGCTTTCTTT
TRBV5-1	.	TRBJ1-4	.	CASSLSGKGEKLFF	TGCGCCAGCAGCTTGTCAGGGAAGGGTGAAAAACTGTTTTTT
TRBV18	TRBD1	TRBJ1-1	.	CASSPKQGLDTEAFF	TGTGCCAGCTCACCTAAACAGGGGTTGGACACTGAAGCTTTCTTT
TRBV19	.	TRBJ1-6	.	CASSPTGNSPLHF	TGTGCCAGTAGTCCCACAGGGAATTCACCCCTCCACTTT
TRBV15	TRBD2	TRBJ2-1	few	CATSEGLAGVGSTNEQFF	TGTGCCACCAGCGAGGGACTAGCGGGGGTAGGATCCACGAATGAGCAGTTCTTC
TRBV19	TRBD1	TRBJ2-7	.	CASSIGDRAGYEQYF	TGTGCCAGTAGTATAGGGGACAGGGCTGGCTACGAGCAGTACTTC
TRBV7-2	.	TRBJ1-2	.	CASSGNNYGYTF	TGTGCCAGCTCCGGGAATAACTATGGCTACACCTTC
TRBV19	.	TRBJ1-1	.	CASSSGVGTEAFF	TGTGCCAGTAGTTCAGGGGTTGGGACTGAAGCTTTCTTT
TRBV7-7	.	TRBJ2-1	.	CASSLTGGSEQFF	TGTGCTAGCAGCTTAACGGGGGGCTCTGAGCAGTTCTTC
TRBV5-6	TRBD1	TRBJ2-7	.	CASSLDRGYEQYF	TGTGCCAGCAGCTTAGACAGGGGGTACGAGCAGTACTTC
TRBV7-2	TRBD1	TRBJ1-2	few	CASSPGDRGNYGYTF	TGTGCCAGCAGCCCCGGGGACAGGGGAAACTATGGCTACACCTTC
TRBV7-3	.	TRBJ1-1	.	CASSLMSGQNTEAFF	TGTGCCAGCAGCTTAATGAGCGGGCAGAACACTGAAGCTTTCTTT
TRBV10-3	.	TRBJ2-3	.	CAISEGTSSTDTQYF	TGTGCCATCAGTGAGGGGACTTCTAGCACAGATACGCAGTATTTT
TRBV9	TRBD2	TRBJ2-2	many	CASSPGDYLTGELFF	TGTGCCAGCAGCCCTGGGGACTACCTAACCGGGGAGCTGTTTTTT
TRBV28	.	TRBJ2-7	.	CASSYTQVGAPEQYF	TGTGCCAGCAGTTATACTCAGGTGGGTGCCCCCGAGCAGTACTTC
TRBV12-3/TRBV12-4	.	TRBJ2-3	.	CASSVSTDTQYF	TGTGCCAGCAGCGTTTCCACAGATACGCAGTATTTT
TRBV7-9	.	TRBJ1-6	.	CASSLATTLMDSPLHF	TGTGCCAGCAGCTTAGCGACTACCCTGATGGATTCACCCCTCCACTTT
TRBV27	.	TRBJ2-7	.	CASSQEDSWTYEQYF	TGTGCCAGCAGCCAAGAAGACAGTTGGACCTACGAGCAGTACTTC
TRBV3-1/TRBV3-2	TRBD1	TRBJ1-4	.	CASSRTPGQGREKLFF	TGTGCCAGCAGCCGTACCCCGGGACAGGGTAGAGAAAAACTGTTTTTT
TRBV21-1	.	TRBJ2-2	.	CASSKEVVAQGNTGELFF	.
TRBV11-1	.	TRBJ2-7	.	CASSRNRDTDGEQYF	TGTGCCAGCAGCCGGAACAGGGATACGGACGGCGAGCAGTACTTC
TRBV10-2	.	TRBJ1-1	.	CASSGLTVGTEAFF	TGCGCCAGCAGTGGGTTGACAGTGGGGACTGAAGCTTTCTTT
TRBV4-3	TRBD2	TRBJ2-3	.	CASSQDYQRGRDTQYF	TGCGCCAGCAGCCAAGATTACCAGCGGGGTAGAGATACGCAGTATTTT
TRBV19	.	TRBJ2-1	.	CASSPRGVGSYNEQFF	TGTGCCAGTAGCCCCAGGGGTGTGGGGTCCTACAATGAGCAGTTCTTC
TRBV20-1	.	TRBJ2-7	.	CSARGQSIYEQYF	TGCAGTGCTCGTGGACAGAGTATCTACGAGCAGTACTTC
TRBV19	.	TRBJ2-3	.	CASSISTGSGVPNTQYF	TGTGCCAGTAGTATCTCTACGGGTTCCGGGGTACCGAATACGCAGTATTTT
TRBV5-1	TRBD1	TRBJ1-1	.	CASSLGAGGTEAFF	TGCGCCAGCAGCTTGGGGGCAGGGGGCACTGAAGCTTTCTTT
TRBV4-1	TRBD2	TRBJ2-3	few	CASRSGTSGALRGDTQYF	TGCGCCAGCAGATCCGGGACTAGCGGGGCGCTTCGGGGAGATACGCAGTATTTT
TRBV5-4	TRBD2	TRBJ2-1	many	CASSVTGTSLSYNEQFF	TGTGCCAGCAGCGTCACCGGGACTAGCTTATCCTACAATGAGCAGTTCTTC
TRBV7-9	TRBD1	TRBJ1-1	.	CASTRDRLMNTEAFF	TGTGCCAGCACCAGGGACAGGCTGATGAACACTGAAGCTTTCTTT
TRBV6-2/TRBV6-3	.	TRBJ2-2	many	CASSYSQNTGELFF	TGTGCCAGCAGTTACTCCCAGAACACCGGGGAGCTGTTTTTT
TRBV19	TRBD1	TRBJ1-3	once	CASSPGQGSSGNTIYF	TGTGCCAGTAGTCCTGGACAGGGGAGCTCTGGAAACACCATATATTTT